This T cell receptor beta chain was recovered during a study of blood T cell repertoires in COVID-19. Trimming shortened V by 5 bases and J by 4 bases, and 17 bases separated the two germline ends. This CDR3 has 16 amino acids. The germline gives CDR1 SGHAT, CDR2 FQNNGV. Profiled with immunoSEQ multiplex PCR; TCRdb holds only in-frame clones, not every one. The table lists about 40,000 clones, 92% of them singletons, with about a tenth in the top ten. The clonotype comes from a man aged 50 or older with active COVID-19. Sequenced material: peripheral blood. The chain is built from TRBV11-2 and TRBJ2-2, with D possibly TRBD1 on 6 matching bases. The CDR3: CASSRMPGVGTGELFF. The DNA of the CDR3 is TGTGCCAGCAGCCGGATGCCAGGGGTGGGCACCGGGGAGCTGTTTTTT.